This T cell receptor (beta chain) was sequenced during a study of T cells in Graves' hyperthyroidism and ophthalmopathy. This clonotype was observed at least ten times. RNA transcripts gave rise to amplified TCR beta CDR3 regions. The TCR CDR3 first-round RT-PCR relied on the HTBI primer set. TCRdb itself ran the multiplex PCR reads through MiXCR, one entry per CDR3 protein. The sample has about 640,000 distinct CDR3 sequences, 20% to 25% seen once. There are 14 residues in the CDR3. Germline loops: CDR1 SNHLY, CDR2 FYNNEI. With 4 bases removed from V and 0 bases from J, the gap between germline ends came to 9 bases.

The J gene is TRBJ1-1, the V gene TRBV2; D gene uncertain. The TCR comes from a man aged 30 to 45 with Graves' ophthalmopathy. Material: blood. The CDR3 here is CASSGVVMNTEAFF. Written as DNA, the CDR3 is TGTGCCAGCAGTGGGGTAGTTATGAACACTGAAGCTTTCTTT.